Sequencing of this TCR beta chain was carried out in a study of cytotoxic CD8 clonotypes in ibrutinib-treated CLL listed by TCRdb under 2021. Background for the entire study: The cohort was composed of about 10 relapsed/refractory and about 15 treatment-naive patients; IGHV unmutated status was identified in some 17 patients. Of the approximately 86 participants in the trial, about two dozen had longitudinal samples available. The response samples were drawn at a median of approximately twelve months into treatment, with a range of roughly 6 to 36 months. Partial responses were observed in 24 patients and complete responses in 2; after a median follow-up of 68 months, remission was maintained in approximately 14 patients and progression was observed in approximately twelve. Samples averaged 255,043 productive templates and tens of thousands of productive rearrangements. Cryopreserved peripheral blood mononuclear cells were obtained before treatment, at response, and at either sustained remission or disease progression. Every remission and progressive disease sample was obtained while ibrutinib was still being received by the patients.

As regards this clone: The clone's antigen remains unknown. No base quality information exists; no much larger clone differs at one position.

The goal of deep resolution MiSeq sequencing was a depth between 1 in 1 million and 1 in 200,000 T cells, and coverage averaged 10x per clonotype. The immunoSEQ hsTCRB Kit was used to generate the TCR beta libraries. As for how the authors treated the data: ImmunoSEQ Data Assistant and ImmunoSEQ Analyzer were used for data analysis, and V, D and J genes were assigned according to IMGT definitions. Clonality, which ranges from 0 to 1, was calculated by subtracting the normalized Shannon entropy of productive rearrangement frequencies from one. Public clonotype analysis was restricted to overrepresented clonotypes comprising at least 0.05% of each patient's repertoire. Thirteen repertoires from age-matched healthy donors, obtained from immuneACCESS, served as clonality controls. This is the immuneACCESS table as TCRdb keeps it, with only in-frame sequences that have V and J called. A part of the clones is gone; compared with another copy, unresolved V genes explain less than half, and the rest is unexplained. The V and J calls and clone size come from that table; D and trimming were worked out from the DNA. The sample table shows fewer than 400,000 clones, and roughly 71% are seen once. Clones ranked in the top ten supply roughly 6% of the sample.

For TCR beta library preparation, roughly 2.2 micrograms of genomic DNA were isolated from cryopreserved PBMCs. Longitudinal blood samples from CLL patients on ibrutinib monotherapy were analyzed using high-throughput TCR beta sequencing. Patients were enrolled in a phase 2 open-label single-center ibrutinib monotherapy trial. Per the germline V gene (reference sequence), MNHEY is the CDR1 and SMNVEV is the CDR2. Ends trimmed: V by 8 bases, J by 3 bases; bases unmatched to a gene: 21. Including cysteine and phenylalanine, the CDR3 has 18 amino acids. Just the 54-base CDR3 DNA is kept, in frame starting at base 1. Overall study results and their limits: At baseline, clonality was higher than in age-matched healthy donors and showed a strong correlation with circulating CD8+ T-cell counts. Sampling times were not matched between patients in sustained remission and patients whose disease was progressing, and lymph node repertoires were not examined. Public clonotypes were rare and either contracted or stayed stable during treatment, and the rise in clonality at ibrutinib response reflected the expansion of private clonotypes. An increase in clonality was observed at ibrutinib response, with clonality remaining stable during sustained remission and falling back toward baseline at progression.

This receptor was taken from a human donor with chronic lymphocytic leukemia. The sample was PBMCs, taken after 36 months of ibrutinib treatment. The chain is assembled from TRBV27 and TRBJ2-7; 8 bases in the junction line up with TRBD2. The DNA sequence is TGTGCCAGCTCGCCCCGGGGTAGCGGGATGGGTTTTGGCTACGAGCAGTACTTC. It encodes CASSPRGSGMGFGYEQYF.